One T cell receptor (beta chain) is described in this entry. Under the authors' procedure: Estimation of nucleated cell counts was performed using reference gene primer amplification. Profiling relied on immunoSEQ multiplex PCR, and the TCRdb table lists in-frame clones only, not all of them. D and trimming come from the DNA, and the V and J calls and clone size come from that table. The sample has 130,000 to 150,000 clones, roughly 80% seen once. The sample belongs to a study of blood T cell repertoires in COVID-19. Overall study context: Acute and convalescent COVID-19 samples came from the United States, Italy and Spain. T cells, B-cell-depleted T cells, or PBMCs provided the cDNA or gDNA that served as material.

This CDR3 contains 12 residues. With 4 bases removed from V and 7 bases from J, the gap between germline ends came to 8 bases. Germline CDR1 LNHDA, CDR2 SQIVND (reference sequence). The TCR sequence derives from a human donor in a cohort sampled during active COVID-19. What was sequenced was peripheral blood. The V gene is TRBV19, the J gene TRBJ2-4; maybe TRBD2 (5 bases). This chain's CDR3 is CASSTRGNIQYF. CDR3 bases: TGTGCCAGTAGTACGCGAGGGAACATTCAGTACTTC. Combining the CDR3 with reference TRBV19 and TRBJ2-4 gives the whole variable domain DGGITQSPKYLFRKEGQNVTLSCEQNLNHDAMYWYRQDPGQGLRLIYYSQIVNDFQKGDIAEGYSVSREKKESFPLTVTSAQKNPTAFYLCASSTRGNIQYFGAGTRLSVL.